These T cell receptor beta chains were read from a single sample in a study of CD4 and CD8 cells across lung adenocarcinoma regions. One entry per CDR3 protein, called by TCRdb with MiXCR from the PCR reads. Of thousands of distinct CDR3 sequences in the sample, approximately 49% were seen once. Sequencing input: CD4+ T cells from the margin of a lung tumor. These receptors were taken from a female donor with lung adenocarcinoma. The CD4 and CD8 labels of this study may be unreliable. The CDR3 runs from the conserved cysteine through the conserved F or W. The D gene is left open where the match is weak. Clone size is given for some rows only: seen once, a few or many times, or a class if the clone is expanded.

v_gene	abundance	d_gene	j_gene	CDR3aa	CDR3nt
TRBV6-1	medium-sized	.	TRBJ2-1	CASSETVRVAFF	TGTGCCAGCAGTGAAACGGTGAGGGTTGCGTTCTTC
TRBV4-2	.	TRBD1	TRBJ1-3	CASSQDKGAGGNTIYF	TGTGCCAGCAGCCAAGATAAGGGGGCGGGAGGAAACACCATATATTTT
TRBV4-1	many	.	TRBJ2-1	CASSQGNNYNEQFF	TGCGCCAGCAGCCAAGGGAACAACTACAATGAGCAGTTCTTC
TRBV27	.	.	TRBJ2-3	CAGSGGLGTDTQYF	TGTGCGGGCAGTGGGGGGCTCGGCACAGATACCCAGTATTTT
TRBV14	many	TRBD2	TRBJ2-1	CASRDTSGSGNEQFF	TGTGCCAGCAGGGACACTAGCGGGAGCGGGAATGAGCAGTTCTTC
TRBV7-2	.	.	TRBJ1-1	CASSLTEAFF	TGTGCCAGCAGCTTAACTGAAGCTTTCTTT
TRBV6-1	medium-sized	TRBD2	TRBJ2-3	CASSLTVAGGGDTQYF	TGTGCCAGCAGCCTAACTGTAGCGGGAGGGGGGGATACGCAGTATTTT
TRBV6-1	.	.	TRBJ1-1	CASSVQGTEAFF	TGTGCCAGCAGTGTTCAGGGAACTGAAGCTTTCTTT
TRBV7-2	.	.	TRBJ2-5	CASSLASRGKETQYF	TGTGCCAGCAGCTTAGCCTCCAGGGGTAAAGAGACCCAGTACTTC
TRBV30	once	.	TRBJ1-1	CAWSVRGDTEAFF	TGTGCCTGGAGTGTACGGGGGGACACTGAAGCTTTCTTT
TRBV12-3/TRBV12-4	many	TRBD2	TRBJ2-7	CASSLLAGAWYEQYF	TGTGCCAGCAGTTTGTTAGCGGGAGCTTGGTACGAGCAGTACTTC
TRBV4-2	.	.	TRBJ2-1	CASSQGTNNEQFF	TGTGCCAGCAGCCAAGGGACTAACAATGAGCAGTTCTTC
TRBV6-1	.	.	TRBJ2-5	CASSGRRNQDTQYF	TGTGCCAGCAGCGGGCGCCGAAACCAAGATACCCAGTACTTT
TRBV4-1	.	TRBD2	TRBJ2-1	CASSQAWTSGEQFF	TGCGCCAGCAGCCAAGCTTGGACTAGTGGTGAGCAGTTCTTC
TRBV30	once	.	TRBJ1-2	CAWSVTGNGVHGYTF	TGTGCCTGGAGCGTCACAGGGAATGGGGTCCATGGCTACACCTTC
TRBV6-2/TRBV6-3	.	TRBD2	TRBJ2-3	CASGYGAGGPETQYF	TGTGCCAGCGGTTACGGGGCGGGAGGCCCAGAGACGCAGTATTTT
TRBV10-3	.	TRBD1	TRBJ2-5	CALSTGYRETQYF	TGTGCCCTGTCGACAGGGTATAGGGAGACCCAGTACTTC
TRBV4-1	.	.	TRBJ2-5	CASSLLGTPKGETQYF	TGCGCCAGCAGCCTCCTTGGGACTCCGAAGGGGGAGACCCAGTACTTC
TRBV6-2/TRBV6-3	few	.	TRBJ1-1	CASSSGVWGGEAFF	TGTGCCAGCAGTTCCGGTGTGTGGGGTGGTGAAGCTTTCTTT
TRBV6-1	.	.	TRBJ2-7	CASRLPSSYEQYF	TGTGCCAGCAGGCTTCCCAGCTCCTACGAGCAGTACTTC